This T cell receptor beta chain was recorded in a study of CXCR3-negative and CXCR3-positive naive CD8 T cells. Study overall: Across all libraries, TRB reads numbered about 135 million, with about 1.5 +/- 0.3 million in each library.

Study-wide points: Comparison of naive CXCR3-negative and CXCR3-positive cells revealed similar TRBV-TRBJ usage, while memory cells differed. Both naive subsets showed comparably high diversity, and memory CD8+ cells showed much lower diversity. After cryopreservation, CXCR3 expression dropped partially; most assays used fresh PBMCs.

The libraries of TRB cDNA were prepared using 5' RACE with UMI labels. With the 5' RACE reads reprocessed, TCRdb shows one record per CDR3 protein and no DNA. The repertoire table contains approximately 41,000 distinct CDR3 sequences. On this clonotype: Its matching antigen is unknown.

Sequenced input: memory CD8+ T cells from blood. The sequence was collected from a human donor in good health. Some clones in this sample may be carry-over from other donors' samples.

CDR3 residues: CASSNRGYTDTQYF. The J gene is TRBJ2-3, the V gene TRBV12-3 or TRBV12-4; TCRdb's D gene call, TRBD1, goes unchecked for lack of DNA. The CDR3 has 14 amino acids.